Listed below are T cell receptor beta chains from one sample, sequenced in a study of T cell repertoires in cytomegalovirus infection. TCRdb used MiXCR to reprocess the reads, holding one entry per CDR3 protein. The data hold more than 150,000 distinct CDR3 sequences, with around 20% observed a single time. Specimen: PBMCs. These receptors all come from a human donor in good health (CMV status not recorded). Some clones in this sample may be carry-over from other donors' samples. Both conserved end residues are part of each CDR3. A D gene is named only where the DNA matches it firmly. Clone size appears in some rows only: once, few, many, or a class for an expanded clone.

TRBV29-1	NA	TRBJ1-1	few	TGCAGCGCCCGGTGGGGGACTGAAGCTTTCTTT	CSARWGTEAFF
TRBV20-1	TRBD2	TRBJ2-3	few	TGCAGTGCTATCAGCGGGAGCAGCACAGATACGCAGTATTTT	CSAISGSSTDTQYF
TRBV4-1	NA	TRBJ2-7	NA	TGCGCCAGCAGCCAAGAGACCACCTCATACGAGCAGTACTTC	CASSQETTSYEQYF
TRBV7-2	TRBD1	TRBJ1-4	many	TGTGCCTCCAGGGGGCTAGGATACGAAAAACTGTTTTTT	CASRGLGYEKLFF
TRBV19	NA	TRBJ2-3	few	TGTGCCAGTAGTACGGGACATTCGCATACGCAGTATTTT	CASSTGHSHTQYF
TRBV28	NA	TRBJ1-1	many	TGTGCCAGCACCTCCCGCCCCGGGGGCACTGAAGCTTTCTTT	CASTSRPGGTEAFF
TRBV6-5	NA	TRBJ1-1	few	TGTGCCAGCACCCCCGTTGGGGGCGGCGGCACTGAAGCTTTCTTT	CASTPVGGGGTEAFF
TRBV7-2	TRBD2	TRBJ2-1	many	TGTGCCAGCACCCTGACGACTAGCGGGTGGAGCTCCTACAATGAGCAGTTCTTC	CASTLTTSGWSSYNEQFF
TRBV10-3	TRBD2	TRBJ2-1	NA	TGTGCCATCAGTGGGGGACTAGCGGGAAGTAGCTCCTACAATGAGCAGTTCTTC	CAISGGLAGSSSYNEQFF
TRBV19	TRBD1	TRBJ2-5	few	TGTGCCAGTAGTACATCGGCGGGACAGGGGTCCGAGACCCAGTACTTC	CASSTSAGQGSETQYF
TRBV2	NA	TRBJ2-1	NA	TGTGCCAGCAGTGAAAGACGGATCTCCTACAATGAGCAGTTCTTC	CASSERRISYNEQFF
TRBV19	NA	TRBJ2-1	few	TGTGCCAGTAGTATTTGGGGGGCGCGCGACAATGAGCAGTTCTTC	CASSIWGARDNEQFF